The clone carrying this TCR beta chain has at least ten counts. Its antigen is unknown. The sample belongs to a study of regulatory T cells in long-lasting Graves disease. V gave up 3 bases and J gave up 4 bases, with 17 bases separating them. This CDR3 is 16 amino acids long. To make TCR beta libraries, researchers used iRepertoire HTBI primers and Arm-PCR of CDR3 regions. One entry per CDR3 protein, called by TCRdb with MiXCR from the multiplex PCR reads. The sample holds around 420,000 distinct CDR3 sequences, 15% seen once. Study-level findings and limits: Segments TRBV28, TRBJ1-2 and TRBJ2-5 showed preferential usage in persistent disease. In persistent patients, shared public clonotypes (2,741) outnumbered those in new patients (about 1,000).

Time point specified: newly diagnosed GD, antithyroid drugs for less than 3 months. Researchers made the TCR library from RNA that was extracted from PBMCs. The collection involved drawing roughly 9 milliliters of peripheral blood into EDTA tubes. This sample also appeared in a second study, on T cells in Graves' hyperthyroidism and ophthalmopathy. That study reports: First-round RT-PCR of the TCR CDR3 relied on the HTBI primer set.

The origin of this receptor is a woman in her 40s with Graves disease. This sequence joins TRBV12-3 or TRBV12-4 and TRBJ2-3, with D possibly matching TRBD2 (6 bases). The sequences come from peripheral blood mononuclear cells (PBMCs), collected at new diagnosis, from a patient treated with antithyroid drugs. CDR3 sequence (DNA): TGTGCCAGCAGTTTTTTTAGACTAGGCGCAGCAGATACGCAGTATTTT. Its translation is CASSFFRLGAADTQYF.